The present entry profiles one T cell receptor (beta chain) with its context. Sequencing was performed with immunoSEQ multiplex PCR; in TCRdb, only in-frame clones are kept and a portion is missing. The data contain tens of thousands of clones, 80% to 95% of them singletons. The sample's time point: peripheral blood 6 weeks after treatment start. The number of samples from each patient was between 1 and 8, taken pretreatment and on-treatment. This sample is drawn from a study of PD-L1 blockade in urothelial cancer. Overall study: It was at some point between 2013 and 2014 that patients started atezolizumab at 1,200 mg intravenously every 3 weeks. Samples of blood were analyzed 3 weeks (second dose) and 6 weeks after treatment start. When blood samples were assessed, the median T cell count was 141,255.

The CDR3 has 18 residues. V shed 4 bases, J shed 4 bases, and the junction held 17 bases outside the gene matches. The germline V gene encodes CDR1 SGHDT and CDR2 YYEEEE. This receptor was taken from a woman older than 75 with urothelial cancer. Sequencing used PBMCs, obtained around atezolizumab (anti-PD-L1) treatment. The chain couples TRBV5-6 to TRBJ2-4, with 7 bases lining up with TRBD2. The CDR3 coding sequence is TGTGCCAGCAGCCACCGTGGACTAGGAGGGTTAGTTAAAAACATTCAGTACTTC. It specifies CASSHRGLGGLVKNIQYF. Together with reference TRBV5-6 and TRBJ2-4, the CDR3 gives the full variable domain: DAGVTQSPTHLIKTRGQQVTLRCSPKSGHDTVSWYQQALGQGPQFIFQYYEEEERQRGNFPDRFSGHQFPNYSSELNVNALLLGDSALYLCASSHRGLGGLVKNIQYFGAGTRLSVL.